These T cell receptor beta chains were read from a single sample in a study of T cell responses to AZD1222 COVID-19 vaccine. Clones were sequenced by immunoSEQ multiplex PCR, and TCRdb holds only the in-frame ones, with some missing. The data hold more than 85,000 clones, with under 95% observed a single time. This material consisted of peripheral blood, taken on day 0 of AZD1222 vaccination. These receptors originate from an adult in good health. Both conserved end residues are part of each CDR3. Fields, in order: J gene, D gene, clone size, CDR3 length, V gene, CDR3 protein, CDR3 DNA. D genes are given only for firm matches. The size field is filled for only some rows; it gives once, few, many or a size class.

j_call: TRBJ1-2; d_call: NA; clone_size: NA; cdr3_length: 13; v_call: TRBV28; cdr3_aa: CASSFVGNYGYTF; cdr3_nt: TGTGCCAGCAGTTTCGTAGGGAACTATGGCTACACCTTC
j_call: TRBJ2-7; d_call: NA; clone_size: NA; cdr3_length: 13; v_call: TRBV11-2; cdr3_aa: CASSAIGVRRQYF; cdr3_nt: TGTGCCAGCAGCGCGATCGGGGTTAGGAGGCAGTACTTC
j_call: TRBJ2-1; d_call: NA; clone_size: NA; cdr3_length: 15; v_call: TRBV10-1; cdr3_aa: CASSESWGRVAEQFF; cdr3_nt: TGCGCCAGCAGTGAGTCGTGGGGCAGGGTAGCTGAGCAGTTCTTC
j_call: TRBJ1-3; d_call: TRBD1; clone_size: NA; cdr3_length: 17; v_call: TRBV7-8; cdr3_aa: CASSSGQGPSSGNTIYF; cdr3_nt: TGTGCCAGCAGCTCCGGACAGGGCCCCAGCTCTGGAAACACCATATATTTT
j_call: TRBJ1-1; d_call: NA; clone_size: NA; cdr3_length: 13; v_call: TRBV18; cdr3_aa: CASSPGHREKAFF; cdr3_nt: TGTGCCAGCTCACCAGGACACAGGGAAAAAGCTTTCTTT
j_call: TRBJ1-2; d_call: NA; clone_size: NA; cdr3_length: 12; v_call: TRBV28; cdr3_aa: CASSLKFYGYTF; cdr3_nt: TGTGCCAGCAGTTTAAAGTTCTATGGCTACACCTTC
j_call: TRBJ1-6; d_call: NA; clone_size: once; cdr3_length: 12; v_call: TRBV3-1/TRBV3-2; cdr3_aa: CASSQYSSPLHF; cdr3_nt: TGTGCCAGCAGCCAATACTCTTCACCCCTCCACTTT
j_call: TRBJ2-2; d_call: TRBD1; clone_size: NA; cdr3_length: 17; v_call: TRBV27; cdr3_aa: CASSSPSTGANTGELFF; cdr3_nt: TGTGCCAGCAGTTCCCCCTCTACAGGGGCGAACACCGGGGAGCTGTTTTTT
j_call: TRBJ2-1; d_call: TRBD2; clone_size: NA; cdr3_length: 15; v_call: TRBV6-5; cdr3_aa: CASSYVAGGRNEQFF; cdr3_nt: TGTGCCAGCAGTTACGTAGCGGGGGGGCGAAATGAGCAGTTCTTC
j_call: TRBJ2-1; d_call: TRBD2; clone_size: NA; cdr3_length: 15; v_call: TRBV28; cdr3_aa: CATKRAGGNGNEQFF; cdr3_nt: TGTGCCACCAAGCGAGCGGGGGGCAATGGGAATGAGCAGTTCTTC
j_call: TRBJ1-4; d_call: NA; clone_size: NA; cdr3_length: 15; v_call: TRBV24-1; cdr3_aa: CATKGPEATNEKLFF; cdr3_nt: TGTGCCACCAAGGGCCCAGAAGCAACTAATGAAAAACTGTTTTTT
j_call: TRBJ2-7; d_call: NA; clone_size: NA; cdr3_length: 13; v_call: TRBV7-2; cdr3_aa: CASTVAPSYEQYF; cdr3_nt: TGTGCCAGCACCGTAGCGCCTAGTTACGAGCAGTACTTC
j_call: TRBJ1-2; d_call: NA; clone_size: NA; cdr3_length: 13; v_call: TRBV28; cdr3_aa: CASSLLANYGYTF; cdr3_nt: TGTGCCAGCAGTTTACTAGCTAACTATGGCTACACCTTC
j_call: TRBJ1-1; d_call: NA; clone_size: NA; cdr3_length: 13; v_call: TRBV5-1; cdr3_aa: CASSRGEGSEAFF; cdr3_nt: TGCGCCAGCAGCCGGGGCGAGGGATCTGAAGCTTTCTTT
j_call: TRBJ1-4; d_call: TRBD1; clone_size: NA; cdr3_length: 13; v_call: TRBV27; cdr3_aa: CASSWTGGEKLFF; cdr3_nt: TGTGCCAGCAGTTGGACAGGCGGGGAAAAACTGTTTTTT
j_call: TRBJ2-7; d_call: NA; clone_size: NA; cdr3_length: 11; v_call: TRBV3-1/TRBV3-2; cdr3_aa: CASSRGYEQYF; cdr3_nt: TGTGCCAGCAGCCGGGGGTACGAGCAGTACTTC
j_call: TRBJ1-1; d_call: TRBD1; clone_size: once; cdr3_length: 15; v_call: TRBV28; cdr3_aa: CASGETGGQSTEAFF; cdr3_nt: TGTGCCAGCGGGGAGACAGGGGGGCAGAGCACTGAAGCTTTCTTT
j_call: TRBJ1-4; d_call: TRBD1; clone_size: NA; cdr3_length: 15; v_call: TRBV27; cdr3_aa: CASSSDRGTNEKLFF; cdr3_nt: TGTGCCAGCAGTTCGGACAGGGGTACTAATGAAAAACTGTTTTTT
j_call: TRBJ1-5; d_call: TRBD1; clone_size: NA; cdr3_length: 14; v_call: TRBV3-1/TRBV3-2; cdr3_aa: CASSQGQGNQPQHF; cdr3_nt: TGTGCCAGCAGCCAAGGACAGGGTAATCAGCCCCAGCATTTT
j_call: TRBJ1-3; d_call: TRBD1; clone_size: once; cdr3_length: 16; v_call: TRBV10-1; cdr3_aa: CANEQGAPLPGNTIYF; cdr3_nt: TGCGCCAACGAACAGGGGGCCCCACTCCCTGGAAACACCATATATTTT
j_call: TRBJ2-1; d_call: NA; clone_size: NA; cdr3_length: 13; v_call: TRBV19; cdr3_aa: CASSMRRFNEQFF; cdr3_nt: TGTGCCAGTAGTATGCGCAGATTCAATGAGCAGTTCTTC
j_call: TRBJ1-5; d_call: NA; clone_size: NA; cdr3_length: 18; v_call: TRBV4-1; cdr3_aa: CASSHSGRTGGINQPQHF; cdr3_nt: TGCGCCAGCAGCCACTCCGGTAGGACGGGGGGGATTAATCAGCCCCAGCATTTT
j_call: TRBJ2-3; d_call: NA; clone_size: NA; cdr3_length: 15; v_call: TRBV5-1; cdr3_aa: CASTQLERMPNTQYF; cdr3_nt: TGCGCCAGCACACAACTAGAAAGGATGCCTAATACGCAGTATTTT
j_call: TRBJ2-7; d_call: NA; clone_size: once; cdr3_length: 12; v_call: TRBV29-1; cdr3_aa: CSVVGISYEQYF; cdr3_nt: TGCAGCGTTGTTGGGATCTCCTACGAGCAGTACTTC